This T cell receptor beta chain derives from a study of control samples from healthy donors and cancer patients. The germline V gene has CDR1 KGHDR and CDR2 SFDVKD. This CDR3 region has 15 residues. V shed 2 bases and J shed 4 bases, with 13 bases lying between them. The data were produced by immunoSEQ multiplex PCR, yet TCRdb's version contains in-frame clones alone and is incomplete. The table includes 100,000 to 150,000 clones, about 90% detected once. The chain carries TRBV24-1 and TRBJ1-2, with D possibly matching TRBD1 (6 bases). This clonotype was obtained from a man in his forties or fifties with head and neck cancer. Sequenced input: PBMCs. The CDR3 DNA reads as TGTGCCACCAGTGATTCAGGGGCGGTGGGCTATGGCTACACCTTC. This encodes CATSDSGAVGYGYTF.